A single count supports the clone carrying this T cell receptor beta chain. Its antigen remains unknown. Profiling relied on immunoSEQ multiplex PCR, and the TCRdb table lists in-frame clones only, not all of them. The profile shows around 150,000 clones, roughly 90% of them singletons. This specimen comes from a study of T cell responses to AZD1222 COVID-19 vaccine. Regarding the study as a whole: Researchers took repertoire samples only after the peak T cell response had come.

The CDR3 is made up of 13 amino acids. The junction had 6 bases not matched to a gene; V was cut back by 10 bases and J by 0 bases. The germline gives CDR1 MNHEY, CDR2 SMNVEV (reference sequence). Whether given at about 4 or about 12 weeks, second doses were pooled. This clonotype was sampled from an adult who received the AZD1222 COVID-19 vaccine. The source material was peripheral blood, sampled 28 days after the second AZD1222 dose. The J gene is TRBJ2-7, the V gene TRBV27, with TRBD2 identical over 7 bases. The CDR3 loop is CATGEGSSYEQYF. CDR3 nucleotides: TGTGCCACCGGGGAGGGAAGCTCCTACGAGCAGTACTTC.